This T cell receptor beta chain derives from a study of T cell repertoires in cytomegalovirus infection. Across the whole study: Newly reported HLA-C-restricted and thoroughly characterized HLA-B-restricted CMV epitopes were employed. Signatures in public TCR beta sequences pointed to both CMV infection and matching HLA type.

TCRdb called the reads again in MiXCR, with one record for every CDR3 protein. The sample shows 450,000 to 600,000 distinct CDR3 sequences, about 33% of them seen only once. Study conclusions and caveats: Across the ex vivo response, the dominant clonotypes were HLA-C-restricted CMV-specific TCR beta clonotypes.

The germline V gene encodes CDR1 MNHEY and CDR2 SVGEGT. Trimming stripped 6 bases from V and 5 bases from J, with 16 bases between. This CDR3 comprises 14 residues. This clonotype was seen more than once but under ten times. Its specificity is unknown. The sample here was cultured PBMCs, taken from culture after CMV antigen stimulation. This clonotype originated in a human donor in good health (CMV status not recorded). Some clones in this sample may be carry-over from other donors' samples. The chain links TRBV6-2 or TRBV6-3 to TRBJ1-2; tentatively, D is TRBD1 (6 bases). CDR3 residues: CASRPPDRPYGYTF. The CDR3 bases are TGTGCCAGCAGACCCCCGGACAGACCTTATGGCTACACCTTC.